The entry below gives a single TCR beta chain sequence along with its context. Its matching antigen is unknown. The data belong to a study of post-analysis software for immune sequencing data. Study-wide results and caveats: About five TRBV segments appeared more often in patients than in controls, and TRBV5-6, TRBV5-1 and TRBV20-1 were among these. Normalized Chao1 diversity in multiple sclerosis patients fell significantly below that of controls.

cDNA libraries of TCR beta carried unique molecular identifiers. Each CDR3 protein is one row after TCRdb ran MiXCR on the PCR reads. The profile shows roughly 570,000 distinct CDR3 sequences, 34% of them singletons. V was pared by 0 bases and J by 7 bases, with 14 bases between. The CDR3 contains 14 residues. CDR1 SGDLS and CDR2 YYNGEE come from the germline V gene. The sequenced sample consisted of blood. J is TRBJ2-7 and V is TRBV9, with a tentative D call TRBD2 (5 bases). This receptor was identified in a girl aged 2-17 years with multiple sclerosis. The CDR3 DNA sequence: TGTGCCAGCAGCGTAGGACTTACGGGGAATGAGCAGTACTTC. Translation gives CASSVGLTGNEQYF.